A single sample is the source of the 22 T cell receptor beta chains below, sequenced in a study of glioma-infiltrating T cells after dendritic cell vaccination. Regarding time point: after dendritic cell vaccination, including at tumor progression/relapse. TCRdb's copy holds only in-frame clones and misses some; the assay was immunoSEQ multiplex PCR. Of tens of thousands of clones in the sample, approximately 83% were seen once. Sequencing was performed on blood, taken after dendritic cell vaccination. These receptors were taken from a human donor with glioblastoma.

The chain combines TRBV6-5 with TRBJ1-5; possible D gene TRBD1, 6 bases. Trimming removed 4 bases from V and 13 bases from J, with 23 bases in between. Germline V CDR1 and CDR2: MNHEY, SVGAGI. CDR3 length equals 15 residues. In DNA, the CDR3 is TGTGCCAGCAGTTCTCTACAGGGCGGTCTGGACAGTCAGCATTTT. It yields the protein CASSSLQGGLDSQHF.

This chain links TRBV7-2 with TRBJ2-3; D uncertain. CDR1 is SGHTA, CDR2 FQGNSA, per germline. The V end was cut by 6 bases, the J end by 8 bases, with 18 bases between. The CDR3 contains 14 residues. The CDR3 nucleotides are TGTGCCAGCAGAATACGGTCGACAAGCCCTACGCAGTATTTT. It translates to CASRIRSTSPTQYF.

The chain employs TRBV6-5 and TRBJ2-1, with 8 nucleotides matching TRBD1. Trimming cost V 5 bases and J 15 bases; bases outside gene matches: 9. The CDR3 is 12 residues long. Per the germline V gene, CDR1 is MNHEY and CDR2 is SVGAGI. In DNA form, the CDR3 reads TGTGCCAGCAGTACTGGACAGGGAGGTCGGTTCTTC. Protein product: CASSTGQGGRFF.

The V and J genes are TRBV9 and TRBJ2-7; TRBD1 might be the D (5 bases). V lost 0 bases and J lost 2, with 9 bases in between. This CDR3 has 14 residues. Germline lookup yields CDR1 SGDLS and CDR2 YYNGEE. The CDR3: CASSVGGPTYEQYF. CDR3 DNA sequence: TGTGCCAGCAGCGTAGGGGGCCCGACCTACGAGCAGTACTTC.

DNA of the CDR3: TGCGCCAGCAGCTTGCTTGGAGGGATCACAGATACGCAGTATTTT. Translated: CASSLLGGITDTQYF. The chain combines TRBV5-1 with TRBJ2-3; tentatively, D is TRBD2 (6 bases). The V gene's germline CDR1 is SGHRS and CDR2 YFSETQ. Deletions cut 1 base from V and 2 bases from J, with 11 bases between. This CDR3 comprises 15 residues.

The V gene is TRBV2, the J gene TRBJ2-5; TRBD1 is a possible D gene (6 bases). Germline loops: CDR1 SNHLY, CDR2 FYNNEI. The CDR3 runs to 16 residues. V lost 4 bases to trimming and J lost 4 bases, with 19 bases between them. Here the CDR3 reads CASSAMLRGLGETQYF. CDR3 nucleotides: TGTGCCAGCAGTGCTATGCTCAGGGGCCTGGGAGAGACCCAGTACTTC. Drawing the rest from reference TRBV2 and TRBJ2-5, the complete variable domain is EPEVTQTPSHQVTQMGQEVILRCVPISNHLYFYWYRQILGQKVEFLVSFYNNEISEKSEIFDDQFSVERPDGSNFTLKIRSTKLEDSAMYFCASSAMLRGLGETQYFGPGTRLLVL.

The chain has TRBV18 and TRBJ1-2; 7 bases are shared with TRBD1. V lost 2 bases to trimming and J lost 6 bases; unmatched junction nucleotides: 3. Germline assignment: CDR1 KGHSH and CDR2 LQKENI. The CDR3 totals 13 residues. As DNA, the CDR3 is TGTGCCAGCTCACCAGAACAGGGGAATGGCTACACCTTC. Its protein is CASSPEQGNGYTF.

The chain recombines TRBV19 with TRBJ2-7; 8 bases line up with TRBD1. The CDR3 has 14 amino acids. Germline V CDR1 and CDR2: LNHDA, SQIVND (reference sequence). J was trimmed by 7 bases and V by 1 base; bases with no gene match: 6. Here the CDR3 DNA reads TGTGCCAGTAGTATAGTCGGCAGGGGGCGTGAGCAGTACTTC. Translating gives CASSIVGRGREQYF. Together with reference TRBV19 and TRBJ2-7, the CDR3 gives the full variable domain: DGGITQSPKYLFRKEGQNVTLSCEQNLNHDAMYWYRQDPGQGLRLIYYSQIVNDFQKGDIAEGYSVSREKKESFPLTVTSAQKNPTAFYLCASSIVGRGREQYFGPGTRLTVT.

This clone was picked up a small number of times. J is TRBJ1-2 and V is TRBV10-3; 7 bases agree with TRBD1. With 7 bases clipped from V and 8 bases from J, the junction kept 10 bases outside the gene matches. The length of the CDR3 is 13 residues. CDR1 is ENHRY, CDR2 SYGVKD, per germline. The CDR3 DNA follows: TGTGCCATCACCTTCGACAGGGAAGACGGCTACACCTTC. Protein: CAITFDREDGYTF.

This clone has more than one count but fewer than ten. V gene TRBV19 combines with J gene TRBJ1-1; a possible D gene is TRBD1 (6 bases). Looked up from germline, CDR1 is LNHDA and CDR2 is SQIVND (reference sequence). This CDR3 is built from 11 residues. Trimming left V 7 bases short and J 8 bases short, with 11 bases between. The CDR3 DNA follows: TGTGCCAGTACCGGACAGTTCGAAGCTTTCTTT. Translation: CASTGQFEAFF. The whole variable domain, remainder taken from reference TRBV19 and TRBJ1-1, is DGGITQSPKYLFRKEGQNVTLSCEQNLNHDAMYWYRQDPGQGLRLIYYSQIVNDFQKGDIAEGYSVSREKKESFPLTVTSAQKNPTAFYLCASTGQFEAFFGQGTRLTVV.

CDR3 coding DNA: TGTGCCAGCAGCTTGCAGGGACAGGGGGCAATCAATGAGCAGTTCTTC. Residues: CASSLQGQGAINEQFF. The rearrangement links TRBV5-6 to TRBJ2-1; 12 nucleotides agree with TRBD1. Trimming removed 1 base from V and 6 bases from J; junction bases left unmatched: 5. In germline, CDR1 is SGHDT, CDR2 YYEEEE. CDR3 size: 16 residues.

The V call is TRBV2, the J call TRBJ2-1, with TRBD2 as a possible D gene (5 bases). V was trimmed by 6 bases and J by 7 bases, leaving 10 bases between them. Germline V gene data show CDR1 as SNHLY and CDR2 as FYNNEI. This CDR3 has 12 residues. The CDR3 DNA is TGTGCCAGCAGCCCTAGCAGGAATGAGCAGTTCTTC. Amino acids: CASSPSRNEQFF. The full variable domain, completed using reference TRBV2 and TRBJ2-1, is EPEVTQTPSHQVTQMGQEVILRCVPISNHLYFYWYRQILGQKVEFLVSFYNNEISEKSEIFDDQFSVERPDGSNFTLKIRSTKLEDSAMYFCASSPSRNEQFFGPGTRLTVL.

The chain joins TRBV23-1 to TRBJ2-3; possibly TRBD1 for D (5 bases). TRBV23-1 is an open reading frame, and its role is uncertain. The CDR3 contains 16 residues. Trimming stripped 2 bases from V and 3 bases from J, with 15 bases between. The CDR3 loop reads CASSQIPTTETDTQYF. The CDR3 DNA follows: TGCGCCAGCAGTCAAATACCTACGACAGAAACAGATACGCAGTATTTT.

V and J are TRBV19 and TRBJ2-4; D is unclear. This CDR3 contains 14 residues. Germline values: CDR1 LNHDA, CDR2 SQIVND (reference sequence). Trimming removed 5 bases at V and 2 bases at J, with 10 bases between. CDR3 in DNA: TGTGCCAGTAGTTCCAGCGCGTCCAAAAACATTCAGTACTTC. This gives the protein CASSSSASKNIQYF.

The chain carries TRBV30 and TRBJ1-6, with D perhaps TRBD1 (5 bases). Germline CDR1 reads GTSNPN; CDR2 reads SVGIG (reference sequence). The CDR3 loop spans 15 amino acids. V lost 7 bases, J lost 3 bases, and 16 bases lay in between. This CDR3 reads CASSAGLGYNSPLHF. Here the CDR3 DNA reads TGTGCCTCGTCTGCGGGGCTAGGCTATAATTCACCCCTCCACTTT. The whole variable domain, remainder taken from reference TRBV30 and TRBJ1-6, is SQTIHQWPATLVQPVGSPLSLECTVEGTSNPNLYWYRQAAGRGLQLLFYSVGIGQISSEVPQNLSASRPQDRQFILSSKKLLLSDSGFYLCASSAGLGYNSPLHFGNGTRLTVT.

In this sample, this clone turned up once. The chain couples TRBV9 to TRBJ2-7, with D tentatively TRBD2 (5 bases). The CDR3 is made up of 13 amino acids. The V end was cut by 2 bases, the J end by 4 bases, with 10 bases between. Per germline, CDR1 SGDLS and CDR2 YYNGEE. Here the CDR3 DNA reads TGTGCCAGCAGCGTGGACGGGGTTTACGAGCAGTACTTC. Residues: CASSVDGVYEQYF.

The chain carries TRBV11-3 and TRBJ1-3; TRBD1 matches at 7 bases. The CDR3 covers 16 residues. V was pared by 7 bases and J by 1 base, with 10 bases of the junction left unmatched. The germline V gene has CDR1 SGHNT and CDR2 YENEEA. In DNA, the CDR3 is TGTGCCAGCACCCAACAAACAGGGGAATCTGGAAACACCATATATTTT. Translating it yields CASTQQTGESGNTIYF.

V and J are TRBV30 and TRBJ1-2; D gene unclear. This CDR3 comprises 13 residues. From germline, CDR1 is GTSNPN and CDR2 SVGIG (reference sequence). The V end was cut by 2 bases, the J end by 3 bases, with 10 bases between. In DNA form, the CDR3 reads TGTGCCTGGAGTCCTCTTCCCGACTATGGCTACACCTTC. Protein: CAWSPLPDYGYTF.

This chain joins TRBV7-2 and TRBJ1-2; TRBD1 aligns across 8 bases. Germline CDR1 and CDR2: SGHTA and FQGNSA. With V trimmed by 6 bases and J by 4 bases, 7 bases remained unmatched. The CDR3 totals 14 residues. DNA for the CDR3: TGTGCCAGCAGTCCCGGGACAGGCCTCTATGGCTACACCTTC. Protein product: CASSPGTGLYGYTF.

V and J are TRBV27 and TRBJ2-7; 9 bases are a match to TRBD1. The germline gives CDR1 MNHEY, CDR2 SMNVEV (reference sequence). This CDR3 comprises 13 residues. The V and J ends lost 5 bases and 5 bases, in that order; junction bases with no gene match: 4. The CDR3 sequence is CASSGTGFHEQYF. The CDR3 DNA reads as TGTGCCAGCAGTGGGACAGGGTTCCACGAGCAGTACTTC.

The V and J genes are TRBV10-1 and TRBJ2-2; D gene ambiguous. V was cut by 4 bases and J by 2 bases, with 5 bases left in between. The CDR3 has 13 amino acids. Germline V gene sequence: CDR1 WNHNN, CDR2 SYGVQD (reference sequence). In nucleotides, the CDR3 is TGCGCCAGCAGTGCCTCTAACACCGGGGAGCTGTTTTTT. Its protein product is CASSASNTGELFF.

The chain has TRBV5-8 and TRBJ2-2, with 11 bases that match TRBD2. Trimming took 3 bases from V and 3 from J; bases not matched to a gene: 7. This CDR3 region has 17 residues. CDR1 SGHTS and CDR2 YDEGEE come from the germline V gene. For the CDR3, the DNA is TGTGCCAGCAGCTACCCGACTAGCGGGGCAGACACCGGGGAGCTGTTTTTT. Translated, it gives CASSYPTSGADTGELFF. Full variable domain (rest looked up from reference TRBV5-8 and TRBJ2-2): EAGVTQSPTHLIKTRGQQATLRCSPISGHTSVYWYQQALGLGLQFLLWYDEGEERNRGNFPPRFSGRQFPNYSSELNVNALELEDSALYLCASSYPTSGADTGELFFGEGSRLTVL.